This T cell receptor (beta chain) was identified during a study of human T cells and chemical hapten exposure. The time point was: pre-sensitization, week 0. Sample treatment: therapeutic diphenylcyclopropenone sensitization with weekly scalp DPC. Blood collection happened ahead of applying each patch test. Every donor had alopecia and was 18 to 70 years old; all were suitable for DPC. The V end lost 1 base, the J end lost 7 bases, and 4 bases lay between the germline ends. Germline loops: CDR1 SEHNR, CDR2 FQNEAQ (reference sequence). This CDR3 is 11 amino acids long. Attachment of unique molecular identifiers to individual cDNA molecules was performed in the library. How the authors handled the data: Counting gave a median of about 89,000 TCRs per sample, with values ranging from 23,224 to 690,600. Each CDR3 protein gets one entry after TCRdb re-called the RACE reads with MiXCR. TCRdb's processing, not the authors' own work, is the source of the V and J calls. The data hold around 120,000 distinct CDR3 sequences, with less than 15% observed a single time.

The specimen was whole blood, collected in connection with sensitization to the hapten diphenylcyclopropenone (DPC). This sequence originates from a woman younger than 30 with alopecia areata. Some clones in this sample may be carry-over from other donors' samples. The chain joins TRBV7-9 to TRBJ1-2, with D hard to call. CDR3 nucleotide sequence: TGTGCCAGCAGCTTAGATCGTGGCTACACCTTC. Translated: CASSLDRGYTF.